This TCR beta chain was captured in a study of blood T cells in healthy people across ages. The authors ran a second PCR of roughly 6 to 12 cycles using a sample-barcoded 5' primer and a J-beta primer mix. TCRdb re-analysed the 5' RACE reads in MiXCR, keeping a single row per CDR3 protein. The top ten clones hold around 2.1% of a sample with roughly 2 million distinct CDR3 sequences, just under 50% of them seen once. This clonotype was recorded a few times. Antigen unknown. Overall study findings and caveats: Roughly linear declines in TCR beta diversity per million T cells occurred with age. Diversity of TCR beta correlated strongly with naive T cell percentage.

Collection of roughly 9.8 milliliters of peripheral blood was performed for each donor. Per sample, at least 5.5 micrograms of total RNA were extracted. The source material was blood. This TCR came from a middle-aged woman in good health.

CDR3: CASSGQTGNRGYTF. CDR3 coding DNA: TGTGCCAGCAGCGGCCAGACAGGAAACCGGGGCTACACCTTC. The chain carries TRBV7-2 and TRBJ1-2; D might be TRBD1 (6 bases). Trimming took 5 bases from V and 8 from J, leaving 18 bases between them. The CDR3 has 14 residues. Germline assignment: CDR1 SGHTA and CDR2 FQGNSA.